This T cell receptor beta chain was observed in a study of human T cells and chemical hapten exposure. Study-level information: Patches with 0.01% DPC went on the upper back, and the tests were read at 6 days. Findings of the study overall: Counts of TCRs above 1 in 1000 frequency stayed unchanged with DPC sensitization. Against controls, expanded TCRs gave rise to significantly more large CDR3 similarity clusters. Patch test scores rose with PT1 expanded TCR counts, a positive correlation.

TCRdb independently ran MiXCR on the RACE reads; one entry per CDR3 protein. This table holds fewer than 140,000 distinct CDR3 sequences, around 10% found once. The V end was cut by 4 bases, the J end by 8 bases, with 14 bases between. This CDR3 region has 13 residues. Germline V gene lookup returns CDR1 LGHNA and CDR2 YNFKEQ. This clonotype has a count of ten or more. Its antigen is currently unknown. Regarding time point: pre-sensitization, week 0. Treatment noted: therapeutic diphenylcyclopropenone sensitization with weekly scalp DPC. V usage is TRBV4-2 and J usage is TRBJ1-2; D may be TRBD1 (6 bases). Sequencing used whole blood, obtained in connection with sensitization to the hapten diphenylcyclopropenone (DPC). This TCR came from a woman between 50 and 59 years old with alopecia areata. Some clones in this sample may be carry-over from other donors' samples. CDR3 DNA: TGTGCCAGCAGCCGCACAGGGATATACGGCTACACCTTC. The encoded protein is CASSRTGIYGYTF.